What follows are 11 T cell receptor beta chains derived from one specimen sequenced in a study of T cells in localized non-small cell lung cancer. The protocol was immunoSEQ multiplex PCR, while the TCRdb copy is restricted to in-frame clones and leaves out a portion. The sample contains roughly 17,000 clones, about 89% of which appear only once. Sequenced here: peripheral blood, sampled before any cancer treatment. The receptors derive from a male donor at least 60 years old with stage II squamous cell lung carcinoma.

The rearrangement uses TRBV27 and TRBJ2-7, with a possible D match to TRBD1 (6 bases). V was pared by 8 bases and J by 0 bases, with 14 bases between. The CDR3 sequence is 14 residues long. CDR1 is MNHEY, CDR2 SMNVEV, per germline (reference sequence). The CDR3 bases are TGTGCCAGCTCGATTTCGACAGGCTCCTACGAGCAGTACTTC. It encodes CASSISTGSYEQYF.

Points on this clone: This likely comes from a read error, as the CDR3 has no conserved phenylalanine or tryptophan at its end. No DNA is shown, since the ends of the CDR3 on it are uncertain; the CDR3 is the one TCRdb lists. CDR3 region: CASCGLAELGD. This chain uses TRBV27 with TRBJ2-7; TRBD2, as called in the table, went unchecked against the DNA. Inclusive of both ends, the CDR3 amounts to 11 amino acids. In germline, CDR1 is MNHEY, CDR2 SMNVEV (reference sequence).

The CDR3, as DNA: TGTGCCAGCAGCTTTCTGGGGGCGACCGGGGAGCTGTTTTTT. This translates into CASSFLGATGELFF. This sequence joins TRBV7-9 and TRBJ2-2, with D possibly TRBD1 on 6 matching bases. CDR3 length: 14 amino acids. Germline-derived CDR1 and CDR2 are SEHNR and FQNEAQ (reference sequence). With 3 bases removed from V and 5 bases from J, the gap between germline ends came to 10 bases. Combining the CDR3 with reference TRBV7-9 and TRBJ2-2 gives the whole variable domain DTGVSQNPRHKITKRGQNVTFRCDPISEHNRLYWYRQTLGQGPEFLTYFQNEAQLEKSRLLSDRFSAERPKGSFSTLEIQRTEQGDSAMYLCASSFLGATGELFFGEGSRLTVL.

This chain uses TRBV18 with TRBJ1-2, with a possible D match to TRBD1 (5 bases). V was clipped by 3 bases and J by 1 base, with 12 bases between them. The germline gives CDR1 KGHSH, CDR2 LQKENI. This CDR3 region has 15 residues. DNA of the CDR3: TGTGCCAGCTCACCGGGGGACGACTTTAACTATGGCTACACCTTC. This sequence encodes CASSPGDDFNYGYTF.

The chain has TRBV6-5 and TRBJ1-1, with no clear D. Germline V CDR1 and CDR2: MNHEY, SVGAGI. Trimming shortened V by 0 bases and J by 4 bases, and 15 bases separated the two germline ends. The CDR3 is 16 amino acids. The CDR3: CASSYSASSASTEAFF. CDR3 in DNA: TGTGCCAGCAGTTACTCGGCCTCTTCAGCGAGCACTGAAGCTTTCTTT.

The chain joins TRBV6-5 to TRBJ1-2; D possibly corresponds to TRBD1 (6 bases). V lost 3 bases, J lost 5 bases, and 7 bases lay in between. The CDR3 extends over 12 amino acids. Germline CDR1 reads MNHEY; CDR2 reads SVGAGI. CDR3 nucleotides: TGTGCCAGCAGTTATACAGGGTATGGCTACACCTTC. This codes for CASSYTGYGYTF.

V gene TRBV28 combines with J gene TRBJ1-1; TRBD1 matches at 8 bases. The CDR3 is 17 residues long. Germline lookup yields CDR1 MDHEN and CDR2 SYDVKM. V lost 6 bases and J lost 5; bases outside the gene matches: 17. The chain's CDR3 is CASRPVQGAGVRTEAFF. CDR3 coding DNA: TGTGCCAGCAGACCCGTCCAGGGGGCAGGGGTAAGGACTGAAGCTTTCTTT.

The V and J genes are TRBV27 and TRBJ2-7; weak D call: TRBD1 (6 bases). The CDR3 has 14 amino acids. With 5 bases removed from V and 2 bases from J, the gap between germline ends came to 13 bases. Germline V CDR1 and CDR2: MNHEY, SMNVEV (reference sequence). The CDR3 DNA is TGTGCCAGCAGTCGAGACAGGATTACCTACGAGCAGTACTTC. Translated: CASSRDRITYEQYF.

This chain joins TRBV7-6 and TRBJ2-7; 10 bases agree with TRBD1. This CDR3 spans 16 amino acids. J lost 1 base, V lost 4 bases, and 7 bases had no gene match. CDR1 and CDR2 from the germline V gene are SGHVS and FNYEAQ. The CDR3 loop reads CASSSTPGQGSYEQYF. Written as DNA, the CDR3 is TGTGCCAGCAGCTCGACACCGGGACAGGGGTCCTACGAGCAGTACTTC. The variable domain in full, completed from reference TRBV7-6 and TRBJ2-7, reads GAGVSQSPRYKVTKRGQDVALRCDPISGHVSLYWYRQALGQGPEFLTYFNYEAQQDKSGLPNDRFSAERPEGSISTLTIQRTEQRDSAMYRCASSSTPGQGSYEQYFGPGTRLTVT.

The chain combines TRBV7-9 with TRBJ2-5; 10 positions match TRBD2. CDR1 is SEHNR, CDR2 FQNEAQ, per germline (reference sequence). Trimming removed 5 bases from V and 5 bases from J; junction bases left unmatched: 14. The CDR3 extends over 17 amino acids. The CDR3 nucleotides read TGTGCCAGCAGCGGGGGGGCTAGCGGGAGTCCTTGGGAGACCCAGTACTTC. This gives the protein CASSGGASGSPWETQYF. Together with reference TRBV7-9 and TRBJ2-5, the CDR3 gives the full variable domain: DTGVSQNPRHKITKRGQNVTFRCDPISEHNRLYWYRQTLGQGPEFLTYFQNEAQLEKSRLLSDRFSAERPKGSFSTLEIQRTEQGDSAMYLCASSGGASGSPWETQYFGPGTRLLVL.

This chain joins TRBV19 and TRBJ1-2, with TRBD1 matching 7 bases. CDR1 is LNHDA, CDR2 SQIVND, per germline (reference sequence). With V trimmed by 6 bases and J by 0 bases, 16 bases remained unmatched. The CDR3 sequence is 18 residues long. CDR3 residues: CASSIRVSEGTANYGYTF. In DNA form, the CDR3 reads TGTGCCAGTAGCATCCGGGTATCGGAGGGGACAGCTAACTATGGCTACACCTTC.